This entry lists 31 T cell receptor beta chains sequenced from one sample in a study of chemoradiotherapy in HPV16-positive cancers. Generated by immunoSEQ multiplex PCR, the TCRdb table keeps only in-frame clones and is missing some. The sample records about 12,000 clones, about 65% being singletons. Sampling was carried out from a patient who underwent chemoradiotherapy. These receptors were collected from a human donor with HPV-associated anogenital cancer.

The V and J genes are TRBV6-1 and TRBJ1-4; D is unclear. The V gene's germline CDR1 is MNHNS and CDR2 SASEGT. V lost 7 bases, J lost 3 bases, and 9 bases lay in between. The CDR3 is made up of 13 amino acids. The CDR3 region has the DNA TGTGCCAGCATACACGGACCTAATGAAAAACTGTTTTTT. It encodes CASIHGPNEKLFF.

This clone was detected only a few times. V usage is TRBV14 and J usage is TRBJ1-1, with TRBD1 as a possible D gene (5 bases). Germline lookup yields CDR1 SGHDN and CDR2 FVKESK. This CDR3 has 14 amino acids. V was shortened by 4 bases and J by 4 bases, with 13 bases between the two germline ends. CDR3 protein: CASSPWGVPTEAFF. CDR3 nucleotide sequence: TGTGCCAGCAGCCCCTGGGGGGTGCCCACTGAAGCTTTCTTT.

The chain carries TRBV19 and TRBJ1-3; a possible D gene is TRBD1 (6 bases). Trimming took 5 bases from V and 7 from J, leaving 18 bases between them. This CDR3 has 15 amino acids. The germline gives CDR1 LNHDA, CDR2 SQIVND (reference sequence). DNA of the CDR3: TGTGCCAGTAGTCTCCGGGGGCCCGTTGGGAACACCATATATTTT. It is translated as CASSLRGPVGNTIYF.

The rearrangement joins TRBV5-1 to TRBJ2-2; 9 nucleotides align to TRBD1. V lost 4 bases, J lost 5 bases, and 6 bases stayed unmatched. Germline CDR1 reads SGHRS; CDR2 reads YFSETQ. The CDR3 loop spans 15 amino acids. CDR3 sequence: CASSNLQGATGELFF. As DNA, the CDR3 is TGCGCCAGCAGCAACTTACAGGGGGCTACCGGGGAGCTGTTTTTT.

V is TRBV30 and J is TRBJ1-5; D perhaps matches TRBD1 (5 bases). V lost 6 bases to trimming and J lost 3 bases, with 27 bases between them. CDR3 length equals 18 residues. The germline gives CDR1 GTSNPN, CDR2 SVGIG (reference sequence). The CDR3 loop reads CACGCGDGIFGDNQPQHF. The CDR3 DNA reads TGTGCCTGCGGGTGCGGGGACGGAATCTTCGGGGACAATCAGCCCCAGCATTTT.

The sample holds one count of this clone. The rearrangement uses TRBV19 and TRBJ1-5, with D perhaps TRBD1 (5 bases). From germline, CDR1 is LNHDA and CDR2 SQIVND (reference sequence). V dropped 4 bases and J dropped 4 bases, with 23 bases sitting between them. The CDR3 length is 18 residues. The CDR3 nucleotides are TGTGCCAGTAGTACCCCACGGGACCGCAGCCGTTTGAATCAGCCCCAGCATTTT. Translated: CASSTPRDRSRLNQPQHF.

This clone turned up a few times. The chain employs TRBV5-1 and TRBJ1-1, with D possibly matching TRBD1 (6 bases). Looked up from germline, CDR1 is SGHRS and CDR2 is YFSETQ. Between the trimmed V and J ends, which lost 0 bases and 9 bases, there was a span of 21 bases. This CDR3 region has 16 residues. CDR3 coding DNA: TGCGCCAGCAGCTTGGATATGGGGACACCCTTTGCGCAAGCTTTCTTT. Residues: CASSLDMGTPFAQAFF.

This clone was detected a few times. This chain connects TRBV7-2 to TRBJ2-5; D uncertain. CDR3 length equals 12 residues. Germline loops: CDR1 SGHTA, CDR2 FQGNSA. V lost 1 base and J lost 1, with 1 base in between. Here the CDR3 DNA reads TGTGCCAGCAGCTTAGTCCAAGAGACCCAGTACTTC. It translates to CASSLVQETQYF.

The chain is built from TRBV27 and TRBJ2-7; TRBD2 agrees at 14 bases. Unmatched junction bases numbered 7, after V lost 2 bases and J lost 4 bases. CDR3 size: 17 residues. Germline V gene data show CDR1 as MNHEY and CDR2 as SMNVEV (reference sequence). The CDR3 here is CASSLLGTSGRAYEQYF. The DNA of the CDR3 is TGTGCCAGCAGTTTACTCGGGACTAGCGGGAGAGCATACGAGCAGTACTTC.

The chain recombines TRBV7-8 with TRBJ2-6; TRBD1 is a possible D gene (5 bases). This CDR3 comprises 15 residues. Germline V gives CDR1 SGHVS, CDR2 FQNEAQ. The V end lost 5 bases, the J end lost 2 bases, and 10 bases lay between the germline ends. The CDR3 sequence: CASSRDRAGANVLTF. The CDR3 DNA follows: TGTGCCAGCAGCCGCGACAGAGCTGGGGCCAACGTCCTGACTTTC.

The sample holds a few counts of this clone. This chain connects TRBV29-1 to TRBJ1-4; a weak D match, TRBD1 (5 bases). Germline CDR1 reads SQVTM; CDR2 reads ANQGSEA. The ends were cut back, 7 bases at V and 3 bases at J, with 12 bases in the middle. The CDR3 sequence is 13 residues long. The CDR3 DNA reads TGCAGCGCCCACGGGACGGCTAATGAAAAACTGTTTTTT. Translation: CSAHGTANEKLFF.

The J gene is TRBJ2-2, the V gene TRBV7-9, with 8 bases matching TRBD2. V was clipped by 6 bases and J by 5 bases; unmatched bases: 11. Germline V gene sequence: CDR1 SEHNR, CDR2 FQNEAQ (reference sequence). This CDR3 has 16 residues. CDR3 nucleotide sequence: TGTGCCAGCAGTTCCGGGTCAGCGGGAGCTACCGGGGAGCTGTTTTTT. Translation: CASSSGSAGATGELFF. The variable domain in full, completed from reference TRBV7-9 and TRBJ2-2, reads DTGVSQNPRHKITKRGQNVTFRCDPISEHNRLYWYRQTLGQGPEFLTYFQNEAQLEKSRLLSDRFSAERPKGSFSTLEIQRTEQGDSAMYLCASSSGSAGATGELFFGEGSRLTVL.

The rearrangement links TRBV6-1 to TRBJ1-2; D may be TRBD1 (5 bases). CDR3 length: 16 residues. Germline lookup yields CDR1 MNHNS and CDR2 SASEGT. V was trimmed by 4 bases and J by 7 bases, leaving 22 bases between them. CDR3 protein: CASSVSPGLQGGGYTF. In DNA, the CDR3 is TGTGCCAGCAGTGTTTCCCCAGGGTTACAAGGCGGTGGCTACACCTTC.

The chain carries TRBV2 and TRBJ1-4, with D tentatively TRBD1 (6 bases). Germline loops: CDR1 SNHLY, CDR2 FYNNEI. The V end was cut by 3 bases, the J end by 7 bases, with 18 bases between. This CDR3 comprises 16 residues. CDR3 protein: CASSDEAGAAGEKLFF. As DNA, the CDR3 is TGTGCCAGCAGTGATGAGGCAGGGGCCGCGGGTGAAAAACTGTTTTTT.

This clone was detected a few times. CDR3 nucleotides: TGTGCCAGCACGGGCAGGGACTCCTACGAGCAGTACTTC. Its protein product is CASTGRDSYEQYF. The chain has TRBV18 and TRBJ2-7; possibly TRBD1 for D (5 bases). Germline loops: CDR1 KGHSH, CDR2 LQKENI. Trimming took 8 bases from V and 0 from J, leaving 11 bases between them. The length of the CDR3 is 13 residues.

This chain joins TRBV5-4 and TRBJ1-2, with D uncertain. This CDR3 has 13 amino acids. CDR1 and CDR2 from the germline V gene are SGHNT and YYREEE (reference sequence). With 4 bases removed from V and 0 bases from J, the gap between germline ends came to 7 bases. CDR3: CASSETANYGYTF. The CDR3, as DNA: TGTGCCAGCAGCGAAACAGCTAACTATGGCTACACCTTC.

The chain is built from TRBV5-1 and TRBJ2-7; no clear D. Trimming shortened V by 4 bases and J by 6 bases, and 14 bases separated the two germline ends. Germline V CDR1 and CDR2: SGHRS, YFSETQ. The CDR3 runs to 13 residues. In nucleotides, the CDR3 is TGCGCCAGCAGCCCTCCCGTTTTGGGCGAGCAGTACTTC. This encodes CASSPPVLGEQYF.

The chain uses TRBV5-4 and TRBJ1-2; tentatively, D is TRBD1 (6 bases). The CDR3 spans 14 residues. The germline gives CDR1 SGHNT, CDR2 YYREEE (reference sequence). Trimming removed 4 bases from V and 4 bases from J, with 14 bases in between. The CDR3: CASSVDSPGYGYTF. CDR3 bases: TGTGCCAGCAGCGTGGACAGCCCAGGCTATGGCTACACCTTC.

The chain joins TRBV11-2 to TRBJ2-1; 12 positions match TRBD2. J gave up 6 bases and V 5 bases, and 11 bases lay outside the gene matches. The CDR3 runs 17 residues. Germline CDR1 and CDR2: SGHAT and FQNNGV. CDR3 sequence (DNA): TGTGCCAGCAGCCCTAGCGGGGGGGTGATGGGAGGCAATGAGCAGTTCTTC. It translates to CASSPSGGVMGGNEQFF. The full variable domain, completed using reference TRBV11-2 and TRBJ2-1, is EAGVAQSPRYKIIEKRQSVAFWCNPISGHATLYWYQQILGQGPKLLIQFQNNGVVDDSQLPKDRFSAERLKGVDSTLKIQPAKLEDSAVYLCASSPSGGVMGGNEQFFGPGTRLTVL.

A few counts support this clone. This chain joins TRBV6-6 and TRBJ1-1; D may be TRBD1 (5 bases). Germline V gene sequence: CDR1 MNHNY, CDR2 SVGAGI (reference sequence). Trimming cost V 8 bases and J 4 bases, with 14 bases left between them. CDR3 length equals 13 residues. Here the CDR3 reads CASVSGGGTEAFF. The CDR3 bases are TGTGCCAGCGTCTCGGGGGGAGGCACTGAAGCTTTCTTT.

This clone has only a few counts. The chain uses TRBV11-3 and TRBJ2-2; D gene uncertain. With 6 bases removed from V and 6 bases from J, the gap between germline ends came to 5 bases. Germline loops: CDR1 SGHNT, CDR2 YENEEA. The CDR3 is 11 amino acids. The DNA for the CDR3 is TGTGCCAGCAGGAAGGCCGGGGAGCTGTTTTTT. It codes for CASRKAGELFF.

The J gene is TRBJ2-7, the V gene TRBV5-6; the match to TRBD2 covers 10 bases. The CDR3 length is 15 residues. The V and J ends lost 4 bases and 3 bases, in that order; junction bases with no gene match: 7. The V gene's germline CDR1 is SGHDT and CDR2 YYEEEE. This CDR3 reads CASSNPTSGDYEQYF. The CDR3 region has the DNA TGTGCCAGCAGCAACCCCACTAGCGGGGACTACGAGCAGTACTTC.

V and J are TRBV19 and TRBJ1-2; the D is unclear. Per the germline V gene, CDR1 is LNHDA and CDR2 is SQIVND (reference sequence). The CDR3 contains 14 residues. Trimming removed 7 bases at V and 8 bases at J, with 20 bases between. CDR3 protein: CASTIGLTNAGYTF. CDR3 nucleotide sequence: TGTGCCAGTACCATTGGACTCACCAACGCCGGCTACACCTTC.

This chain links TRBV15 with TRBJ1-3; D not resolved. The CDR3 has 15 amino acids. Per the germline V gene, CDR1 is LNHNV and CDR2 is YYDKDF (reference sequence). V dropped 0 bases and J dropped 0 bases, with 6 bases sitting between them. The DNA of the CDR3 is TGTGCCACCAGCAGAGATCTGGTCTCTGGAAACACCATATATTTT. Translation: CATSRDLVSGNTIYF.

This clone occurred a few times. The V and J genes are TRBV28 and TRBJ1-6; D is uncertain. CDR3 length: 16 amino acids. Germline V lookup: CDR1 MDHEN, CDR2 SYDVKM. Between the trimmed V and J ends, which lost 8 bases and 2 bases, there was a span of 16 bases. This CDR3 is CASGTGSNPYNSPLHF. The CDR3 DNA reads as TGTGCCAGCGGCACGGGGTCTAACCCCTATAATTCACCCCTCCACTTT.

V is TRBV29-1 and J is TRBJ2-1; D uncertain. CDR1 and CDR2 from the germline V gene are SQVTM and ANQGSEA. This CDR3 region has 13 residues. V lost 4 bases, J lost 9 bases, and 16 bases lay in between. CDR3 loop: CSVGDPQVGEQFF. The CDR3 DNA sequence: TGCAGCGTTGGGGATCCCCAAGTGGGTGAGCAGTTCTTC.

This clone was recorded only once. V and J are TRBV28 and TRBJ1-1; TRBD1 matches 7 bases. There are 12 residues in the CDR3. Germline assignment: CDR1 MDHEN and CDR2 SYDVKM. Trimming cost V 6 bases and J 7 bases; bases outside gene matches: 5. This CDR3 is CASSLDRDEAFF. The CDR3 coding sequence is TGTGCCAGCAGCCTCGACAGGGATGAAGCTTTCTTT.

The genes are TRBV27 and TRBJ1-1, with unresolved D. Germline V gene sequence: CDR1 MNHEY, CDR2 SMNVEV (reference sequence). V shed 0 bases and J shed 4 bases, with 12 bases lying between them. This CDR3 is 15 amino acids long. The CDR3 DNA sequence: TGTGCCAGCAGTTTATCGCGGGCAGGACCCACTGAAGCTTTCTTT. This sequence encodes CASSLSRAGPTEAFF.

The chain recombines TRBV28 with TRBJ1-1; D unclear. Looked up from germline, CDR1 is MDHEN and CDR2 is SYDVKM. This CDR3 has 14 amino acids. The V gene lost 2 bases and the J gene lost 1 base, with 8 bases spanning the gap. CDR3 sequence (DNA): TGTGCCAGCAGTTTACACATCCCGAACACTGAAGCTTTCTTT. It translates to CASSLHIPNTEAFF.

The CDR3 spells CASSVIPPSYEQYF. The CDR3 coding sequence is TGTGCCAGCAGTGTTATCCCCCCCAGCTACGAGCAGTACTTC. J is TRBJ2-7 and V is TRBV28; D unresolved. Germline assignment: CDR1 MDHEN and CDR2 SYDVKM. The CDR3 runs to 14 residues. The V gene lost 5 bases and the J gene lost 3 bases, with 14 bases spanning the gap.

This clone appeared once. Written as DNA, the CDR3 is TGCGCCAGCAGCCAAGATTGGCAGGGCTACGAGCAGTACTTC. This gives the protein CASSQDWQGYEQYF. The gene calls are TRBV4-3 and TRBJ2-7, with a possible D match to TRBD1 (5 bases). This CDR3 is built from 14 residues. Germline V gene data show CDR1 as LGHNA and CDR2 as YSLEER. V gave up 0 bases and J gave up 3 bases, with 9 bases separating them.